Sequencing of this T cell receptor beta chain was carried out in a study of blood T cell repertoires in COVID-19. About the research overall: Acute and convalescent COVID-19 specimens originated in the United States, Italy and Spain. Sample material is recorded as cDNA or gDNA derived from T cells, B-cell-depleted T cells, or PBMCs.

Germline V CDR1 and CDR2: KGHSH, LQKENI. Trimming removed 5 bases at V and 5 bases at J, with 15 bases between. The CDR3 is 14 amino acids. Data came from immunoSEQ multiplex PCR; TCRdb stores just in-frame clones and leaves some out. The table lists roughly 150,000 clones, 75% to 90% of them singletons. The TCR was taken from a man aged 70-80 years who had been exposed to COVID-19. The specimen was PBMCs or T cells enriched from blood (not recorded which). The chain carries TRBV18 and TRBJ1-1; D perhaps matches TRBD1 (6 bases). The CDR3 DNA follows: TGTGCCAGCTCAGCGGGGGGGCCGGCAACTGAAGCTTTCTTT. It encodes CASSAGGPATEAFF. Based on the CDR3 plus reference TRBV18 and TRBJ1-1, the full variable domain is NAGVMQNPRHLVRRRGQEARLRCSPMKGHSHVYWYRQLPEEGLKFMVYLQKENIIDESGMPKERFSAEFPKEGPSILRIQQVVRGDSAAYFCASSAGGPATEAFFGQGTRLTVV.